The T cell receptor beta chain described here comes from a study of blood T cell repertoires in COVID-19 (dated by TCRdb to the early 2020s). Study-level background: The collaborator samples originated in the United States, Italy and Spain and spanned the acute and convalescent phases of COVID-19. Where available, HLA class I and class II types were obtained from metadata supplied by the sample provider rather than from assay-based typing. The repertoires were released in a freely available public database meant as a resource for research on the immune response to SARS-CoV-2. Nearly every sample came with metadata listing a de-identified subject ID, COVID-19 status, age in years and sex. The samples were drawn from the first 160 participants of the ongoing ImmuneRACE study and from roughly 1,300 subjects provided by 6 global collaborators. Subjects who had been exposed to COVID-19, were actively infected with it, or had recovered from it provided the deeply sampled blood TCRbeta repertoires that made up the dataset. The material from the prospective study consisted of cDNA or gDNA derived from T cells, B-cell-depleted T cells, or PBMCs. Study-level results and caveats: Clinical and demographic metadata were provided uncurated, with the amount varying by source and participant.

A second Seattle source provided samples from volunteer blood donors who had recovered from COVID-19. The collaborating institutions used their own protocols to collect whole blood in K2EDTA tubes. For TCRbeta analysis, collaborator samples were shipped as frozen whole blood, as isolated PBMCs, or as DNA extracted from either sample type. The immunoSEQ Assay, a bias-controlled multiplex PCR, was used to amplify TCRbeta CDR3 regions from genomic DNA. On the study's bioinformatics: The number of nucleated cells in each sample was estimated from the amplification of reference gene primers within the assay. Sequence reads were collapsed and filtered to measure the absolute abundance of every unique TCRbeta CDR3 rearrangement. For each sample, productive Simpson clonality was calculated by taking the square root of Simpson's diversity index across productive rearrangements. The table was pulled from immuneACCESS by TCRdb, which kept in-frame rearrangements only. Such tables lose some clones; where checked, under half of the loss comes from unresolved V genes, and the rest has no known cause. V and J calls and clone size are given by that table; D and trimming were obtained from the DNA. This sample comprises fewer than 350,000 clones, approximately 86% of them detected only once. The biggest ten clones account for about 2.2% of the sample.

The CDR3 spans 15 residues, from the cysteine through the phenylalanine. The entry retains the CDR3 DNA only, 45 bases that are in frame from base 1. CDR1 LNHDA and CDR2 SQIVND were looked up in the germline V gene (reference sequence). Trimming removed 5 bases from V and 4 bases from J; the gene matches leave 8 bases unexplained. About this clone itself: Its antigen remains undetermined. The record has no base qualities; no much larger clone is one base away.

The V gene is TRBV19 and the J gene is TRBJ1-2; TRBD1 lines up with 9 middle nucleotides. The TCR originated in a young woman who had recovered from COVID-19. Sequencing input: peripheral blood. The CDR3 region: CASSPEGQGGYGYTF. The DNA sequence reads TGTGCCAGTAGTCCCGAGGGACAGGGCGGCTATGGCTACACCTTC.